This TCR beta chain was recovered during a study of shared clonotypes between healthy human individuals. Points on this clone: Its antigen is unidentified.

Study findings and constraints: The four-donor shared clonotypes exceeded non-shared clonotypes in generation probability, with non-shared ones scoring lower.

Sequencing was performed with immunoSEQ multiplex PCR; in TCRdb, only in-frame clones are kept and a portion is missing. This sample yields approximately 2.4 million clones, of which approximately 94% are seen a single time; 0.1% to 0.15% belongs to the top ten. There were only Caucasian adults among the donors, and all lived in Nashville, Tennessee. The sequence derives from a man in his late teens or twenties in good health. The material sequenced was naive CD4+ T cells sorted from blood. Subset in this sample: CD45RA+ positively selected.

Here the CDR3 DNA reads TGTGCCAGCAGCGTAGCCAGCGGCGGAATTCAGTACTTC. Protein sequence: CASSVASGGIQYF. V gene TRBV9 combines with J gene TRBJ2-4; D possibly corresponds to TRBD2 (5 bases). The V gene's germline CDR1 is SGDLS and CDR2 YYNGEE. Trimming left V 0 bases short and J 10 bases short, with 11 bases between. CDR3 length equals 13 residues.